This T cell receptor (beta chain) was captured in a study of CD8 T cells in Susac syndrome (dated by TCRdb to the late 2010s). The study in broad terms: Repertoire sequencing was used to test whether CD8+ T cell activation and differentiation in Susac syndrome was antigen driven. Clonality of the CD8+ T cell repertoire was compared between eleven to twelve healthy donors, 14 Susac syndrome patients and roughly 15 multiple sclerosis patients.

With respect to this clonotype: Its antigen is not yet known. Base quality data are lacking; no much larger clone is found one base away.

Peripheral blood CD8+ and CD4+ T cells from healthy donors, Susac syndrome patients and multiple sclerosis patients were profiled by high-throughput TCR beta sequencing. The multiple sclerosis controls were treatment-naive patients whose relapsing-remitting disease, either stable or active, fulfilled the revised McDonald criteria. Bulk CD8+ and CD4+ T cells were purified by magnetic negative isolation, whereas CD8+ TEMRA cells were enriched by FACS. Blood was collected in EDTA tubes and processed within 24 hours, with PBMCs isolated through density gradient centrifugation. PBMCs destined for TCR sequencing were cryopreserved in liquid nitrogen and later thawed in a 37 °C water bath. The sorted or isolated CD4+, CD8+ and CD8+ TEMRA cells had a purity of 90% or higher. RNA was extracted using the RNeasy kit, and roughly 0.5 to 1 microgram was reverse transcribed with random hexamers. The immunoSEQ multiplex PCR assay, covering 54 Vbeta and 13 Jbeta segments, was used to amplify TCR beta CDR3 regions. To correct PCR amplification bias, a synthetic template baseline was used for both primer optimization and computational correction. As for the original processing: Reads were annotated to V, D and J genes according to IMGT and were analyzed with immunoSEQ Analyzer, with only productive sequences retained. To calculate clonality, Shannon entropy was normalized by log2 of the number of productive unique sequences and then subtracted from one. For each patient and control, public and private clones were evaluated among the 100 most prevalent clones. Clones were defined as Susac-specific when absent from the healthy and MS cohorts, from about 1,100 published viral clones and from other ImmuneACCESS disease sequences. TCRdb cleaned the public reads at Q25 with fastp, built clones with MiXCR and kept in-frame beta chains. Identical CDR3 protein sequences are pooled into one entry, listed with their most common genes and DNA. The V and J calls, along with clone size, are taken from TCRdb and not from the paper's own processing. The sample table records around 130,000 distinct CDR3 sequences; around nine tenths of these occur just once. Of the sample, 0.24% falls within the top ten clones.

The research as a whole found: The study acknowledged that relatively few individuals were included in the TCR sequencing and HLA analysis.

This receptor was obtained from a human donor with multiple sclerosis. The source material was CD8+ T cells from PBMCs.

The nucleotides are TGTGCCTCAAAGGGGCCTCCGGGGGAGTATTTT. It specifies CASKGPPGEYF. In this chain, TRBV30 is recombined with TRBJ2-3; tentative D gene TRBD2, with 6 bases matching. The CDR3 runs 11 amino acids, cysteine and phenylalanine included. The CDR3 DNA has 33 bases and is translated from base 1. Trimming takes 7 bases from V and 13 bases from J, and the germline ends sit 18 bases apart. CDR1 GTSNPN and CDR2 SVGIG were looked up in the germline V gene (reference sequence).